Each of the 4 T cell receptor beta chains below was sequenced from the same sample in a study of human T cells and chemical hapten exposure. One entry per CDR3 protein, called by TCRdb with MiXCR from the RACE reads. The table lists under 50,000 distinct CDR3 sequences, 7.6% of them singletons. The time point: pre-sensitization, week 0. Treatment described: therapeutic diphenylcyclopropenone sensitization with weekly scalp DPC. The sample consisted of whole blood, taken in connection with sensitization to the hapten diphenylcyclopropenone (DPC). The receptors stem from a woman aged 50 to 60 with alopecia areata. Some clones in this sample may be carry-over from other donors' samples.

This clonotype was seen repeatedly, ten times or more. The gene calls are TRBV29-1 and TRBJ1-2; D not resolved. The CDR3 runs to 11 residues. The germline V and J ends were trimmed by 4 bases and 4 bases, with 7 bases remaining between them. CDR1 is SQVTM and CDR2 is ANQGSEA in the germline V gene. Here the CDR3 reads CSVGEPYGYTF. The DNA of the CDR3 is TGCAGCGTTGGCGAGCCCTATGGCTACACCTTC.

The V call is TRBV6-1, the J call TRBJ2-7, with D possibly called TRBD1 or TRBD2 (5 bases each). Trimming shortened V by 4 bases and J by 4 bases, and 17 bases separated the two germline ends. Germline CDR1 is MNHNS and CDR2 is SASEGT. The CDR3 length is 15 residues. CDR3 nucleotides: TGTGCCAGCAGTGTGGTTACCGGGACGCTATACGAGCAGTACTTC. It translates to CASSVVTGTLYEQYF.

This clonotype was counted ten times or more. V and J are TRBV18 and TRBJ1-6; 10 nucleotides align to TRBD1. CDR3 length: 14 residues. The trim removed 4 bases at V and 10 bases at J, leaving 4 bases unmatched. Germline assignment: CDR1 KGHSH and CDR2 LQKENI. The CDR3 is CASSLGTGESPLHF. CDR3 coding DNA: TGTGCCAGCTCACTTGGGACAGGGGAGTCACCCCTCCACTTT.

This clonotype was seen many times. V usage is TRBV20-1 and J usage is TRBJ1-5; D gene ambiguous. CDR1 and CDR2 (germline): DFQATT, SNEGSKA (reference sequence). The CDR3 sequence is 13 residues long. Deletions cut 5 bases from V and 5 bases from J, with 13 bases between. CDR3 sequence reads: CSAAGNTDQPQHF. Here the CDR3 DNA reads TGCAGTGCTGCCGGGAATACCGATCAGCCCCAGCATTTT.